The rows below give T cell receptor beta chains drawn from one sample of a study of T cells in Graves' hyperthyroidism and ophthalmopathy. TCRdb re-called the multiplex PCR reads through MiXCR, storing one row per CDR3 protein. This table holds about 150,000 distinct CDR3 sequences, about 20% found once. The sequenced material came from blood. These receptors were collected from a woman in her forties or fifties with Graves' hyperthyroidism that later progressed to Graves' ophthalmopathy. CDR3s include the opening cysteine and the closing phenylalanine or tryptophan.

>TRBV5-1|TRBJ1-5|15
CASSLGDSRNQPQHF
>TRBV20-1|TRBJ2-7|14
CSARDPGGHYEQYF
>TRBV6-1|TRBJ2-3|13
CASIGRGTDTQYF
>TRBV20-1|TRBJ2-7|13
CSASVPPRYEQYF
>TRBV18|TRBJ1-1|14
CASSPRKSITGAFF
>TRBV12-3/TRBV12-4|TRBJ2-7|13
CASSRTSEAEQYF
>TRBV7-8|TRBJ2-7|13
CASSLGSTYEQYF
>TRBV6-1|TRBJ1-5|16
CASSDQGAFSNQPQHF
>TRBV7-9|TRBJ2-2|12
CASTVAAGELFF
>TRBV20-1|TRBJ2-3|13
CSAREGVGDTQYF
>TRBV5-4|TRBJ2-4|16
CASSSGTSGSRNIQYF
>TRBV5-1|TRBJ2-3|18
CASSALSDRDYLRDTQYF
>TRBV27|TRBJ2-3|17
CASSYKFRGTSTDTQYF